The 10 T cell receptor beta chains given below trace back to one sample, sequenced in a study of T cells in Graves' hyperthyroidism and ophthalmopathy. RNA transcripts gave rise to amplified TCR beta CDR3 regions. First-round RT-PCR of the TCR CDR3 relied on the HTBI primer set. TCRdb re-derived calls from the multiplex PCR reads in MiXCR, one entry per CDR3 protein. Of 610,000 or so distinct CDR3 sequences in the sample, roughly 50% were seen once. Sample: peripheral blood or thyroid tissue (not recorded which). The receptors stem from a woman younger than 30 with Graves' hyperthyroidism.

Concerning this clonotype itself: A read error may explain this, as a much larger clone is one base away. The V call is TRBV20-1, the J call TRBJ2-6, with 12 positions matching TRBD2. Per germline, CDR1 DFQATT and CDR2 SNEGSKA (reference sequence). V was pared by 2 bases and J by 2 bases, with 10 bases of the junction left unmatched. This CDR3 region has 19 residues. The CDR3: CSARPLAGGIIPGANVLTF. DNA of the CDR3: TGCAGTGCTAGACCCCTAGCGGGAGGGATAATCCCTGGGGCCAACGTCCTGACTTTC.

A few counts support this clonotype. The V and J genes are TRBV2 and TRBJ1-5; TRBD1 matches at 8 bases. CDR3 length equals 14 residues. The V segment lost 3 bases and the J segment 11 bases; nucleotides outside the gene matches: 9. Germline V gives CDR1 SNHLY, CDR2 FYNNEI. The DNA for the CDR3 is TGTGCCAGCAGTGATGCAGGGGGCGCAGAGACCCAGCATTTT. The encoded protein is CASSDAGGAETQHF.

This clonotype has a count of ten or more. The chain uses TRBV20-1 and TRBJ1-5, with 7 bases matching TRBD1. V lost 5 bases to trimming and J lost 1 base; unmatched junction nucleotides: 8. The CDR3 length is 15 residues. Germline CDR1 reads DFQATT; CDR2 reads SNEGSKA (reference sequence). CDR3 DNA: TGCAGTGCTGGGAAGACAGGGCCCAGCAATCAGCCCCAGCATTTT. Its protein product is CSAGKTGPSNQPQHF.

This clonotype has a count of ten or more. The V gene is TRBV5-1, the J gene TRBJ1-1, with a tentative D call TRBD1 (5 bases). The CDR3 totals 14 residues. Between the trimmed V and J ends, which lost 4 bases and 1 base, there was a span of 11 bases. The germline CDR1 and CDR2 sequences are SGHRS and YFSETQ. The CDR3 spells CASSTVGGNTEAFF. The CDR3 DNA sequence: TGCGCCAGCAGCACTGTCGGGGGGAACACTGAAGCTTTCTTT.

This clonotype was seen more than once but under ten times. V usage is TRBV6-6 and J usage is TRBJ1-2, with 7 bases aligning to TRBD1. This CDR3 has 15 residues. The trim removed 7 bases at V and 3 bases at J, leaving 11 bases unmatched. The germline V gene has CDR1 MNHNY and CDR2 SVGAGI (reference sequence). The CDR3 region is CASTSSRGTDYGYTF. The CDR3 coding sequence is TGTGCCAGCACCTCATCGAGGGGGACAGACTATGGCTACACCTTC.

In this sample, this clonotype turned up many times. The V call is TRBV2, the J call TRBJ1-2; D is undetermined. V gave up 6 bases and J gave up 5 bases, with 13 bases separating them. CDR1 is SNHLY and CDR2 is FYNNEI in the germline V gene. The CDR3 has 13 residues. CDR3 in DNA: TGTGCCAGCAGACCCGGCGTAGAGTATGGCTACACCTTC. It translates to CASRPGVEYGYTF.

This clonotype has ten or more counts. The J gene is TRBJ1-2, the V gene TRBV6-1; D is undetermined. Germline V CDR1 and CDR2: MNHNS, SASEGT. The CDR3 contains 12 residues. The ends were cut back, 6 bases at V and 6 bases at J, with 11 bases in the middle. The CDR3 region has the DNA TGTGCCAGCAGAGAGACCGTTGATGGCTACACCTTC. Protein product: CASRETVDGYTF.

Concerning this clonotype: The CDR3 carries no conserved terminal phenylalanine or tryptophan, so it likely arises from a read error. No DNA is shown, since the ends of the CDR3 on it are uncertain; the CDR3 is the one TCRdb lists. The CDR3 loop is CSAYTGTDAY. J is TRBJ1-2 and V is TRBV20-1. In germline, CDR1 is DFQATT, CDR2 SNEGSKA (reference sequence). The CDR3 is 10 residues long, ends included.

The chain recombines TRBV20-1 with TRBJ2-7; perhaps TRBD2 as D (5 bases). The J call may be faulty, since TRBJ2-1 better matches the DNA end. Germline lookup yields CDR1 DFQATT and CDR2 SNEGSKA (reference sequence). The CDR3 contains 15 residues. The CDR3 here is CSARRARLSYNEQFF. The CDR3 DNA follows: TGCAGTGCTAGACGCGCGAGACTAAGCTACAATGAGCAGTTCTTC.

This rearrangement joins TRBV24-1 to TRBJ2-5; 12 bases fit TRBD1. Germline CDR1 is KGHDR and CDR2 is SFDVKD. This CDR3 has 16 residues. V lost 3 bases and J lost 9; bases outside the gene matches: 10. The CDR3 DNA sequence: TGTGCCACCAGTGATCCCGGGACAGGGGGCAATCAGCCCCAGTACTTC. Translating it yields CATSDPGTGGNQPQYF.